The rows below give T cell receptor beta chains drawn from one sample of a study of vaccination and CD4 T cells after COVID-19. TCRdb reanalysed the PCR reads using MiXCR and keeps one entry per CDR3 protein. The data show 15,000 to 20,000 distinct CDR3 sequences, with more than 45% seen just once and around 18% held by the top ten. The antigens these receptors bind are not known. This specimen consisted of CD4+ T cells from blood, cultured in vitro, obtained about 7 months after SARS-CoV-2 vaccination. These receptors originate from a human donor who had recovered from COVID-19. Each CDR3 is given with its conserved first and last residue. The D gene is left open where the match is weak. Clone size is stated in some rows and not others, as once, few, many or a class when expanded.

>TRBJ1-5|TRBV12-3/TRBV12-4|.|.
CASSLSTELGPQHF
TGTGCCAGCAGTTTATCCACCGAGCTGGGGCCCCAGCATTTT
>TRBJ2-7|TRBV11-2|TRBD1|few
CASSTRQGRFTYEQYF
TGTGCCAGCAGCACGAGACAGGGAAGATTCACCTACGAGCAGTACTTC
>TRBJ1-6|TRBV10-3|.|once
CAISESPGRKNSPLHF
TGTGCCATCAGTGAGTCGCCGGGACGCAAAAATTCACCCCTCCACTTT
>TRBJ1-1|TRBV27|.|few
CASSKHSVNTEAFF
TGTGCCAGCAGCAAACACTCCGTGAACACTGAAGCTTTCTTT
>TRBJ1-6|TRBV6-5|.|.
CASSSDTDNSPLHF
TGTGCCAGCAGTTCGGACACAGATAATTCACCCCTCCACTTT
>TRBJ1-1|TRBV7-8|.|few
CASSLMTGLNTEAFF
TGTGCCAGCAGCTTAATGACAGGCCTTAACACTGAAGCTTTCTTT
>TRBJ1-6|TRBV6-4|TRBD1|.
CASSEQGAGSPLHF
TGTGCCAGCAGTGAACAGGGGGCAGGTTCACCCCTCCACTTT
>TRBJ2-7|TRBV2|.|.
CASSRGVAPYEQYF
TGTGCCAGCAGTAGGGGGGTCGCCCCCTACGAGCAGTACTTC
>TRBJ2-5|TRBV11-3|TRBD2|few
CASSSLSTSGSGETQYF
TGTGCCAGCAGCTCCCTCAGCACTAGCGGGAGCGGAGAGACCCAGTACTTC
>TRBJ2-1|TRBV20-1|.|once
CSARSGGEDYNEQFF
TGCAGTGCTAGATCCGGAGGGGAGGACTACAATGAGCAGTTCTTC
>TRBJ2-3|TRBV7-3|.|.
CASSLGDMNTQYF
TGTGCCAGCAGCTTAGGGGATATGAATACGCAGTATTTT
>TRBJ2-1|TRBV24-1|.|.
CATSDGGSVSYNEQFF
TGTGCCACCAGTGATGGGGGGAGCGTCTCCTACAATGAGCAGTTCTTC
>TRBJ2-5|TRBV10-3|.|few
CAISDTWGQETQYF
TGTGCCATCAGTGACACCTGGGGCCAAGAGACCCAGTACTTC
>TRBJ1-2|TRBV7-3|.|few
CASSLRGGANYGYTF
TGTGCCAGCAGCTTAAGAGGGGGAGCTAACTATGGCTACACCTTC
>TRBJ2-1|TRBV7-3|TRBD2|few
CASQARGGMGQRQFF
TGTGCCAGCCAAGCTAGGGGAGGGATGGGGCAACGGCAGTTCTTC
>TRBJ1-2|TRBV12-3/TRBV12-4|.|.
CASSTGYGYTF
TGTGCCAGCAGTACAGGGTACGGCTACACCTTC
>TRBJ2-2|TRBV7-6|TRBD2|.
CASSLVVAGLFTGELFF
TGTGCCAGCAGCTTAGTTGTAGCGGGATTATTTACCGGGGAGCTGTTTTTT
>TRBJ2-5|TRBV5-4|TRBD2|few
CASSPGTSRLQETQYF
TGTGCCAGCAGCCCCGGGACTAGCAGACTCCAAGAGACCCAGTACTTC
>TRBJ1-1|TRBV11-3|.|.
CASSFYANTEAFF
TGTGCCAGCAGCTTTTATGCGAACACTGAAGCTTTCTTT
>TRBJ2-7|TRBV7-2|.|.
CASSLGINPSYEQYF
TGTGCCAGCAGCTTAGGCATTAACCCTTCCTACGAGCAGTACTTC
>TRBJ1-3|TRBV4-1|.|.
CASSGPGGNTIYF
TGCGCCAGCAGCGGTCCAGGGGGAAACACCATATATTTT
>TRBJ2-5|TRBV24-1|TRBD1|.
CATSDPQGAGETQYF
TGTGCCACCAGTGACCCACAGGGGGCCGGGGAGACCCAGTACTTC